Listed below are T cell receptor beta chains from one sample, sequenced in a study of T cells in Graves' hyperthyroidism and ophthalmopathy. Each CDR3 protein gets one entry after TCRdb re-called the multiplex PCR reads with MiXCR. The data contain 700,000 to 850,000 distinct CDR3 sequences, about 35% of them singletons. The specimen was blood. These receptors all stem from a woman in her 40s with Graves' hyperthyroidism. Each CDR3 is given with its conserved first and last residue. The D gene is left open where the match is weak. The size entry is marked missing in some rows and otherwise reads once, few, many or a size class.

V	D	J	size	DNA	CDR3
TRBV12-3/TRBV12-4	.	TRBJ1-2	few	TGTGCCTGCTCCGCGGGGGAGTATGGTGGCTACACCTTC	CACSAGEYGGYTF
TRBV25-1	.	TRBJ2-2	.	TGTGCCAGCAGTCCCAAGAAAACCGGGGAGCTGTTTTTT	CASSPKKTGELFF
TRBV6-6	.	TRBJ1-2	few	TGTGCCAGCAGTTCCACCCACCTTACCTACACCTTC	CASSSTHLTYTF
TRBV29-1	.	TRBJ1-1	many	TGCAGCGTTGCGGGCGGGAGTGAAGCTTTCTTT	CSVAGGSEAFF
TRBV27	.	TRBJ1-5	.	TGTGCCAGCAGTTTATACAGGGATCTCAAGCCCCAGCATTTT	CASSLYRDLKPQHF
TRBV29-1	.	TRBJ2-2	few	TGCAGCGCTCGAAAAGCGAACACCGGGGAGCTGTTTTTT	CSARKANTGELFF
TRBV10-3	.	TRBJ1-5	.	TGTGCCATCAGTGCGGACAGTCAGCCCCAGCATTTT	CAISADSQPQHF
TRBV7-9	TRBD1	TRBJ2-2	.	TGTGCCAGCAGCTTACCCGGGACAGGGGGAGCGAACACCGGGGAGCTGTTTTTT	CASSLPGTGGANTGELFF
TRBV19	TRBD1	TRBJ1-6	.	TGTGCCAGTAAAATGACAGGGACTAATTCACCCCTCCACTTT	CASKMTGTNSPLHF
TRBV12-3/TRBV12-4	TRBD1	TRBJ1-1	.	TGTGCCAGCAGCCCAGGACAGGGTTCGAACACTGAAGCTTTCTTT	CASSPGQGSNTEAFF
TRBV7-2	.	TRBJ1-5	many	TGTGCCAGCAGCCAAACACACCGGGGAGGGAACAATCAGCCCCAGCATTTT	CASSQTHRGGNNQPQHF
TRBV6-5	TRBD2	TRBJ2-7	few	TGTGCCAGCAGTTACTCGAGTGGGGGGGGAGAGCAGTACTTC	CASSYSSGGGEQYF
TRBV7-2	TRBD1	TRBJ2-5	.	TGTGCCAGCAGCGTGGACAGGAAAGAGACCCAGTACTTC	CASSVDRKETQYF
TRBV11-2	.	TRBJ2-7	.	TGTGCCGGCAGCTCGGGGTACGAGCAGTACTTC	CAGSSGYEQYF
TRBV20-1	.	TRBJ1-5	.	TGCAGTGCTATCCAGGGTAGCAATCAGCCCCAGCATTTT	CSAIQGSNQPQHF
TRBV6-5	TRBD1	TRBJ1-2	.	TGTGCCAGCAGTTACGTCGGACAGGGGGCGGGTGGCTACACCTTC	CASSYVGQGAGGYTF
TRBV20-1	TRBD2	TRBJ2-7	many	TGCAGTGCATCCGGGACTAGCGGGAACTACGAGCAGTACTTC	CSASGTSGNYEQYF
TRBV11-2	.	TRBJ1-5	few	TGTGCCAGCAGCGCGGTCCACGGCAATCAGCCCCAGCATTTT	CASSAVHGNQPQHF
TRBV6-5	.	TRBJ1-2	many	TGTGCCAGCAGTTACGTAGACGGACGCTATGGCTACACCTTC	CASSYVDGRYGYTF
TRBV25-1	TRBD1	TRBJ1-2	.	TGTGCCAGCGGCGACCCGACAGGGGAGGGAGAGGGCTACACCTTC	CASGDPTGEGEGYTF
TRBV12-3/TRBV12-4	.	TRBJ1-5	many	TGTGCCAGCAGTTTACTCATCAATCAGCCCCAGCATTTT	CASSLLINQPQHF
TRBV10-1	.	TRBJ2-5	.	TGCGCCAGCAGTGAGGAGGGGGGGGCCTCGGAGACCCAGTACTTC	CASSEEGGASETQYF
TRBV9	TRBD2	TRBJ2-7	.	TGTGCCAGCAGCTCCCGGACTAGCGGGGTCTTCTACGAGCAGTACTTC	CASSSRTSGVFYEQYF
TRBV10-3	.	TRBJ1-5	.	TGTGCCAGCAGTTTAACGGCGCAGAGTCAGCCCCAGCATTTT	CASSLTAQSQPQHF
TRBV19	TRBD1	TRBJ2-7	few	TGTGCCAGCAGTACGACAGGGACGAACTACGAGCAGTACTTC	CASSTTGTNYEQYF
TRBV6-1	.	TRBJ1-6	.	TGTGCCGGCAGTGAGAGTAATTCACCCCTCCACTTT	CAGSESNSPLHF
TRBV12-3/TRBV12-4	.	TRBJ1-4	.	TGTGCCAGCAGTCCGCAGGGGATTAGTGAAAAACTGCTTTTT	CASSPQGISEKLLF
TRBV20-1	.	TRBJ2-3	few	TGCAGTGCTAGTCGGGCTAGCACAGATACGCAGTATTTT	CSASRASTDTQYF
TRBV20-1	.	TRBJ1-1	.	TGCAGTGCTAGGATAGGAGGGGGTTTTGCTTTCTTT	CSARIGGGFAFF
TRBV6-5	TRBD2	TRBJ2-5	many	TGTGCCAGCAGTGAACGACTAGCGGGAGCGGAGACCCAGTACTTC	CASSERLAGAETQYF
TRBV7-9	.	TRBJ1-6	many	TGTGCCAGCAGCTTAGTGGACCAGAATTCACCCCTCCACTTT	CASSLVDQNSPLHF
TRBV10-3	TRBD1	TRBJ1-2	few	TGTGCCAGCAGTGAGCCGCACAGGGGGGGCGGCTATGGCTACACCTTC	CASSEPHRGGGYGYTF
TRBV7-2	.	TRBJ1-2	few	TGTGCCAGCAGCTTGGAACACCACTATGGCTACACCTTC	CASSLEHHYGYTF
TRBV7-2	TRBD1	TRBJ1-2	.	TGTGCCAGCAGCCACGGAAGGACAGGGGTTGTACGTGGCTACACCTTC	CASSHGRTGVVRGYTF
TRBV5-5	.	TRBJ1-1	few	TGTGCCAGCTCAGGCTGGAGTGACAGCTTGAACACTGAAGCTTTCTTT	CASSGWSDSLNTEAFF
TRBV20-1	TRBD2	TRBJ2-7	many	TGCAGTGCTAGATTCCTAGCGGGAGACGAGCAGTACTTC	CSARFLAGDEQYF
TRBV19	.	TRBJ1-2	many	TGTGCCACTAATGATCCGGCCATTAACTATGGCTACACCTTC	CATNDPAINYGYTF